These 9 T cell receptor beta chains originate from one sample sequenced in a study of T cell repertoires and leukemia-associated antigens. TCRdb called the 5' RACE reads again in MiXCR, with one record for every CDR3 protein. The sample has approximately 10,000 distinct CDR3 sequences, about 40% seen once. Their antigens remain unidentified. Sequencing used CD3+ T cells sorted from blood and cultured. All receptors come from a female donor in good health.

Relative to its sample, this clonotype is medium-sized (0.01 to 0.1%). The chain recombines TRBV5-4 with TRBJ2-5, with a tentative D call TRBD2 (6 bases). Between the trimmed V and J ends, which lost 2 bases and 4 bases, there was a span of 15 bases. Germline CDR1 SGHNT, CDR2 YYREEE (reference sequence). CDR3 size: 15 residues. The CDR3 DNA reads as TGTGCCAGCAGCTTAACCGGGACTCTTAGAGAGACCCAGTACTTC. Residues: CASSLTGTLRETQYF. Complete variable domain (other parts from reference TRBV5-4 and TRBJ2-5): ETGVTQSPTHLIKTRGQQVTLRCSSQSGHNTVSWYQQALGQGPQFIFQYYREEENGRGNFPPRFSGLQFPNYSSELNVNALELDDSALYLCASSLTGTLRETQYFGPGTRLLVL.

The DNA for the CDR3 is TGCGCCAGCTCCCACGGGGGTCGGCAAGAGACCCAGTACTTC. Its protein product is CASSHGGRQETQYF. V and J are TRBV5-1 and TRBJ2-5, with D tentatively TRBD2 (6 bases). The CDR3 is made up of 14 amino acids. V was shortened by 7 bases and J by 2 bases, with 15 bases between the two germline ends. Germline V CDR1 and CDR2: SGHRS, YFSETQ.

The table lists this clonotype with many counts. The chain carries TRBV27 and TRBJ1-5, with D maybe TRBD1 (6 bases). CDR3 length: 12 amino acids. CDR1 MNHEY and CDR2 SMNVEV come from the germline V gene (reference sequence). The V end was cut by 6 bases, the J end by 9 bases, with 12 bases between. CDR3 sequence (DNA): TGTGCCAGCAGGCAGGGGTATGGGCCCCAGCATTTT. It specifies CASRQGYGPQHF.

In the case of this clonotype: Germline is not matched at one junction end, which may reflect a read error. This rearrangement joins TRBV9 to TRBJ2-7; D may be TRBD2 (5 bases). This CDR3 is 16 amino acids long. Germline V gene lookup returns CDR1 SGDLS and CDR2 YYNGEE. DNA of the CDR3: TGTGCCAGCAGCGTAGACTGGACCGTGAACACCGGGGAGCTGTACTTC. It is translated as CASSVDWTVNTGELYF. Full variable domain (outside the CDR3, taken from reference TRBV9 and TRBJ2-7): DSGVTQTPKHLITATGQRVTLRCSPRSGDLSVYWYQQSLDQGLQFLIQYYNGEERAKGNILERFSAQQFPDLHSELNLSSLELGDSALYFCASSVDWTVNTGELYFGPGTRLTVT.

The V call is TRBV20-1, the J call TRBJ2-5; perhaps D is TRBD1 or TRBD2 (6 bases each). V was trimmed by 2 bases and J by 4 bases, leaving 14 bases between them. Germline V gene sequence: CDR1 DFQATT, CDR2 SNEGSKA (reference sequence). This CDR3 spans 14 amino acids. The CDR3 DNA follows: TGCAGTGCTAGACAAGGGGGGTTTATAGAGACCCAGTACTTC. This gives the protein CSARQGGFIETQYF.

This clonotype is medium-sized in the sample. V usage is TRBV13 and J usage is TRBJ2-2, with a weak D call TRBD2 (5 bases). CDR1 and CDR2 from the germline V gene are PRHDT and FYEKMQ (reference sequence). Trimming took off 5 bases at V and 6 bases at J, with 13 bases between the two ends. CDR3 length: 14 residues. CDR3 DNA sequence: TGTGCCAGCAGCCATCGGAGCGGTGCCGGGGAGCTGTTTTTT. Its protein product is CASSHRSGAGELFF.

In its sample, this clonotype was seen once. At one of its ends the junction is not consistent with the germline gene, which may arise from a read error. J is TRBJ2-1 and V is TRBV11-1; the D gene is possibly TRBD1 (6 bases). CDR3 size: 16 residues. Germline lookup yields CDR1 SGHAT and CDR2 FQDESV (reference sequence). CDR3 amino acids: CASSSAWGTRMNEQLF. CDR3 in DNA: TGTGCCAGCAGCTCCGCGTGGGGGACAAGGATGAATGAGCAGCTCTTC. Together with reference TRBV11-1 and TRBJ2-1, the CDR3 gives the full variable domain: EAEVAQSPRYKITEKSQAVAFWCDPISGHATLYWYRQILGQGPELLVQFQDESVVDDSQLPKDRFSAERLKGVDSTLKIQPAELGDSAMYLCASSSAWGTRMNEQLFGPGTRLTVL.

Points on this clonotype: The junction differs from germline at one of its ends, possibly a read error. V usage is TRBV28 and J usage is TRBJ2-5; D perhaps matches TRBD1 (5 bases). The germline gives CDR1 MDHEN, CDR2 SYDVKM. The CDR3 runs 14 residues. CDR3 coding DNA: TGTGCCAGCAGCCAAGGACATGCCCAAGGGACCCAGTACTTC. The encoded protein is CASSQGHAQGTQYF.

Ten or more counts support this clonotype. The chain links TRBV27 to TRBJ2-7; 11 positions agree with TRBD2. With 5 bases clipped from V and 3 bases from J, the junction kept 3 bases outside the gene matches. CDR1 MNHEY and CDR2 SMNVEV come from the germline V gene (reference sequence). The CDR3 has 14 amino acids. Here the CDR3 reads CASSPGTSGYEQYF. The CDR3 DNA reads TGTGCCAGCAGTCCCGGGACTAGCGGCTACGAGCAGTACTTC.